A selection of T cell receptor beta chains follows, all from one sample in a study of blood T cell repertoires in COVID-19. The table came from immunoSEQ multiplex PCR; TCRdb's copy has only in-frame clones and leaves some out. The repertoire holds around 62,000 clones, roughly 88% seen once, with 43% in the top ten. The sequencing input was peripheral blood. These receptors were taken from a woman aged 55-69 years with COVID-19, enrolled during active disease. The CDR3 runs from the conserved cysteine through the conserved F or W. D genes are given only for firm matches. Some rows mark clone size as missing; the rest say once, few, many or name a class of expanded clone.

J: TRBJ1-1; V: TRBV14; size: -; D: TRBD1; DNA: TGTGCCAGCAGCCAAGATTGGTCGCAGGGGGGCACTGAAGCTTTCTTT; CDR3: CASSQDWSQGGTEAFF
J: TRBJ1-2; V: TRBV6-2/TRBV6-3; size: -; D: TRBD1; DNA: TGTGCCAGCAGCAGCACAGGGGCGAAGTATGGCTACACCTTC; CDR3: CASSSTGAKYGYTF
J: TRBJ1-4; V: TRBV19; size: -; D: -; DNA: TGTGCCAGTAGTTTCGTGGCAGGGCCCTCGTGGGAACTGTTTTTT; CDR3: CASSFVAGPSWELFF
J: TRBJ1-3; V: TRBV19; size: -; D: -; DNA: TGTGCCAGTAGCCTCCGGGACAATGGAAACACCATATATTTT; CDR3: CASSLRDNGNTIYF
J: TRBJ1-1; V: TRBV28; size: once; D: -; DNA: TGTGCCAGCAGGACACCCCCACTTGAAGCTTTCTTT; CDR3: CASRTPPLEAFF
J: TRBJ1-1; V: TRBV19; size: -; D: -; DNA: TGTGCCAGTAGTCCCCCTAGGGGCCGAAACACTGAAGCTTTCTTT; CDR3: CASSPPRGRNTEAFF
J: TRBJ2-2; V: TRBV5-1; size: -; D: -; DNA: TGCGCCAGCAGCTTGGAACGGGGTATCGGGGAGCTGTTTTTT; CDR3: CASSLERGIGELFF
J: TRBJ2-5; V: TRBV5-4; size: -; D: -; DNA: TGTGCCAGCAGCCGCCGGGATGAAGAGACCCAGTACTTC; CDR3: CASSRRDEETQYF
J: TRBJ2-7; V: TRBV6-5; size: -; D: TRBD2; DNA: TGTGCCACTTACAACGGGGGGTTCGTAAGCGAGCAGTACTTC; CDR3: CATYNGGFVSEQYF
J: TRBJ1-2; V: TRBV4-3; size: -; D: -; DNA: TGCGCCAGCAGCCAAGCGACTTTAGACGGTTATGGCTACACCTTC; CDR3: CASSQATLDGYGYTF
J: TRBJ1-2; V: TRBV5-1; size: -; D: -; DNA: TGCGCCAGCAGCCCATGGGGAGGGGAGACTGAGTATGGCTACACCTTC; CDR3: CASSPWGGETEYGYTF
J: TRBJ1-6; V: TRBV27; size: -; D: -; DNA: TGTGCCAGCAGTCTCTTCCAGGGAAATTCACCCCTCCACTTT; CDR3: CASSLFQGNSPLHF
J: TRBJ2-7; V: TRBV28; size: -; D: TRBD2; DNA: TGTGCCAGCAGCTCGCCTGCGGGAGTCTCCTACGAGCAGTACTTC; CDR3: CASSSPAGVSYEQYF
J: TRBJ2-2; V: TRBV4-3; size: -; D: -; DNA: TGCGCCAGCAGCCAAGAGTGGGGGCTCACCGGGGAGCTGTTTTTT; CDR3: CASSQEWGLTGELFF
J: TRBJ1-2; V: TRBV5-6; size: -; D: TRBD1; DNA: TGTGCCAGCAGCTCGGGACAGGGCTACTATGGCTACACCTTC; CDR3: CASSSGQGYYGYTF
J: TRBJ2-5; V: TRBV3-1/TRBV3-2; size: -; D: -; DNA: TGTGCCAGCAGCCAAGATAACTCCCCCTCGTACTTC; CDR3: CASSQDNSPSYF
J: TRBJ2-7; V: TRBV28; size: -; D: -; DNA: TGTGCCAGCACGATGGGGAGAAGTTACGAGCAGTACTTC; CDR3: CASTMGRSYEQYF
J: TRBJ2-2; V: TRBV15; size: -; D: TRBD2; DNA: TGTGCCACCAGCAGAGATCAAGCGGGGGTAATCGGGGAGCTGTTTTTT; CDR3: CATSRDQAGVIGELFF
J: TRBJ2-7; V: TRBV7-9; size: -; D: TRBD1; DNA: TGTGCCAGCAGCCCTAATCCCACAGGGGGGACCGAGCAGTACTTC; CDR3: CASSPNPTGGTEQYF
J: TRBJ2-7; V: TRBV6-2/TRBV6-3; size: once; D: TRBD1; DNA: TGTGCCAGCAGTACCGGACAGGGAAGGGGCGAGCAGTACTTC; CDR3: CASSTGQGRGEQYF
J: TRBJ1-3; V: TRBV5-6; size: -; D: TRBD1; DNA: TGTGCCAGCAGCCGACAGGGGTCTGGAAACACCATATATTTT; CDR3: CASSRQGSGNTIYF
J: TRBJ2-7; V: TRBV5-5; size: -; D: -; DNA: TGTGCCAGCAGCACAGCGCCAGGGAACTCCTACGAGCAGTACTTC; CDR3: CASSTAPGNSYEQYF
J: TRBJ2-5; V: TRBV7-8; size: -; D: -; DNA: TGTGCCAGCAGCTTCCGACAGTCCCCGGAGACCCAGTACTTC; CDR3: CASSFRQSPETQYF
J: TRBJ2-1; V: TRBV24-1; size: -; D: TRBD1; DNA: TGTGCCACCAGTGACCAGGGGGCCGTTGAGCAGTTCTTC; CDR3: CATSDQGAVEQFF
J: TRBJ1-6; V: TRBV7-9; size: -; D: TRBD1; DNA: TGTGCCAGCAGCCCACCCGGGACAGAGATTAATTCACCCCTCCACTTT; CDR3: CASSPPGTEINSPLHF
J: TRBJ1-2; V: TRBV11-2; size: -; D: -; DNA: TGTGCCAGCAGCTTAGGTCGGGATGGCTACACCTTC; CDR3: CASSLGRDGYTF
J: TRBJ2-3; V: TRBV4-3; size: -; D: TRBD2; DNA: TGCGCCAGCAGCCAAGGGGCCGGGGGGGGCACAGATACGCAGTATTTT; CDR3: CASSQGAGGGTDTQYF
J: TRBJ2-2; V: TRBV6-2/TRBV6-3; size: -; D: -; DNA: TGTGCCAGCAGCGTTATACAGGGTCCGAACACCGGGGAGCTGTTTTTT; CDR3: CASSVIQGPNTGELFF
J: TRBJ2-1; V: TRBV6-2/TRBV6-3; size: -; D: TRBD2; DNA: TGTGCCAGCAGTTACGGGCTAGCGGGTAGTGAGCAGTTCTTC; CDR3: CASSYGLAGSEQFF
J: TRBJ2-5; V: TRBV5-5; size: -; D: TRBD2; DNA: TGTGCCAGCAGCACGACCGGGACTAGCGGGGGCAGGAACCAAGAGACCCAGTACTTC; CDR3: CASSTTGTSGGRNQETQYF
J: TRBJ1-3; V: TRBV7-2; size: -; D: -; DNA: TGTGCCAGCAGCTTACAGGCCGGCTCTGGAAACACCATATATTTT; CDR3: CASSLQAGSGNTIYF
J: TRBJ2-5; V: TRBV18; size: once; D: TRBD2; DNA: TGTGCCAGCTCACCACCGCGGCTAGCGGGAGTGGAGACCCAGTACTTC; CDR3: CASSPPRLAGVETQYF
J: TRBJ2-1; V: TRBV27; size: -; D: -; DNA: TGTGCCAGCAGTCTGCTGGGCCGAACCGATGAGCAGTTCTTC; CDR3: CASSLLGRTDEQFF
J: TRBJ2-1; V: TRBV29-1; size: -; D: TRBD1; DNA: TGCAGCGTACGCCGGGACAGGGAAAACAATGAGCAGTTCTTC; CDR3: CSVRRDRENNEQFF
J: TRBJ2-1; V: TRBV6-6; size: -; D: TRBD1; DNA: TGTGCCAGCAGTTCCACCGGGACAGTCCTCAATGAGCAGTTCTTC; CDR3: CASSSTGTVLNEQFF
J: TRBJ2-1; V: TRBV15; size: -; D: TRBD2; DNA: TGTGCCACCAGCAGAGATCCCCTAGCGGGACTTATATCCCACAATGAGCAGTTCTTC; CDR3: CATSRDPLAGLISHNEQFF
J: TRBJ1-6; V: TRBV4-3; size: -; D: TRBD1; DNA: TGCGCCAGCAGCCACGACAGGGTGGGCTTTAATTCACCCCTCCACTTT; CDR3: CASSHDRVGFNSPLHF
J: TRBJ2-1; V: TRBV12-3/TRBV12-4; size: -; D: -; DNA: TGTGCCAGCAGTTTACAGGGCTATGAGCAGTTCTTC; CDR3: CASSLQGYEQFF
J: TRBJ1-5; V: TRBV19; size: -; D: -; DNA: TGTGCCAGTAGCCAACAGGCGAATCAGCCCCAGCATTTT; CDR3: CASSQQANQPQHF
J: TRBJ2-7; V: TRBV5-1; size: -; D: -; DNA: TGCGCCAGCAGCTTGTTTGGCACCCCGTACAGTCGCGAGCAGTACTTC; CDR3: CASSLFGTPYSREQYF
J: TRBJ1-1; V: TRBV5-1; size: -; D: -; DNA: TGCGCCAGCAGCGGGGCCGCGTGGCAGGGTGCCGTTGGGAACACTGAAGCTTTCTTT; CDR3: CASSGAAWQGAVGNTEAFF
J: TRBJ1-1; V: TRBV10-3; size: -; D: TRBD1; DNA: TGTGCCATCAGAGGACAGGGGACCACTGAAGCTTTCTTT; CDR3: CAIRGQGTTEAFF
J: TRBJ2-5; V: TRBV11-2; size: -; D: -; DNA: TGTGCCAGCAGCTTAGATCATGCGGGGAAGACCCAGTACTTC; CDR3: CASSLDHAGKTQYF
J: TRBJ1-1; V: TRBV6-6; size: -; D: -; DNA: TGTGCCACGACTGAGAACACTGAAGCTTTCTTT; CDR3: CATTENTEAFF
J: TRBJ2-3; V: TRBV7-2; size: -; D: -; DNA: TGTGCCAGCAGCTTTTCCCCGGGTCCGGGAGATACGCAGTATTTT; CDR3: CASSFSPGPGDTQYF
J: TRBJ1-1; V: TRBV5-4; size: -; D: -; DNA: TGTGCCAGCAGCTTGGAAAGGGAGTCAGAAGCTTTCTTT; CDR3: CASSLERESEAFF
J: TRBJ2-7; V: TRBV10-3; size: few; D: -; DNA: TGTGCCATCAGTGAGGGAAGGGGACTTAACTACGAGCAGTACTTC; CDR3: CAISEGRGLNYEQYF
J: TRBJ2-7; V: TRBV3-1/TRBV3-2; size: -; D: TRBD2; DNA: TGTGCCAGCAGCCAAGATGCGCTAGCGGGAGGTCTGGGTTACGAGCAGTACTTC; CDR3: CASSQDALAGGLGYEQYF
J: TRBJ2-1; V: TRBV7-8; size: -; D: -; DNA: TGTGCCAGCAGCTTAGCTAAAGTGACAAGATCCCGAACAAATGAGCAGTTCTTC; CDR3: CASSLAKVTRSRTNEQFF
J: TRBJ1-4; V: TRBV19; size: -; D: -; DNA: TGTGCCTCCAGGGTGGGGCAGGGGCATGAAAAACTGTTTTTT; CDR3: CASRVGQGHEKLFF
J: TRBJ1-1; V: TRBV9; size: -; D: TRBD1; DNA: TGTGCCAGCAGCGTGAGGGGGCAAGACACTGAAGCTTTCTTT; CDR3: CASSVRGQDTEAFF
J: TRBJ2-2; V: TRBV27; size: few; D: TRBD2; DNA: TGTGCCAGCAGGCTTCTAGCGGGAGCCACCGGGGAGCTGTTTTTT; CDR3: CASRLLAGATGELFF
J: TRBJ1-2; V: TRBV6-5; size: -; D: -; DNA: TGTGCCAGCGTGGACAGCCTCTATGTATGCTACACCTTC; CDR3: CASVDSLYVCYTF